A single sample is the source of the 23 T cell receptor beta chains below, sequenced in a study of shared clonotypes between healthy human individuals. Here immunoSEQ multiplex PCR was the method, and the copy in TCRdb shows in-frame clones only, minus some. The table has approximately 1.5 million clones, roughly 98.5% seen once. The sequenced material came from naive CD4+ T cells sorted from blood. Indicated subset: CD45RA+ positively selected. The source is a man younger than 40 in good health.

This rearrangement joins TRBV5-5 to TRBJ2-5, with D perhaps matching TRBD1 (5 bases). The length of the CDR3 is 15 residues. Germline CDR1 reads SGHKS; CDR2 reads YYEKEE (reference sequence). Between the trimmed V and J ends, which lost 4 bases and 0 bases, there was a span of 13 bases. The CDR3 region has the DNA TGTGCCAGCAGCAGAGAGACAGCGAACCAAGAGACCCAGTACTTC. Its translation: CASSRETANQETQYF.

The CDR3 DNA sequence: TGTGCCAGCTCACCTTTTGCGGGAGGGGGATACAATGAGCAGTTCTTC. Its protein product is CASSPFAGGGYNEQFF. The gene calls are TRBV18 and TRBJ2-1; 9 bases map to TRBD2. The CDR3 spans 16 residues. Unmatched junction bases numbered 7, after V lost 3 bases and J lost 4 bases. Germline CDR1 and CDR2: KGHSH and LQKENI.

The J gene is TRBJ2-3, the V gene TRBV5-6; a weak D match, TRBD2 (6 bases). CDR1 is SGHDT and CDR2 is YYEEEE in the germline V gene. V gave up 8 bases and J gave up 2 bases, with 15 bases separating them. CDR3 length equals 14 residues. The CDR3 sequence is CASHSGLFTDTQYF. For the CDR3, the DNA is TGTGCCAGTCATAGCGGACTATTCACAGATACGCAGTATTTT. Drawing the rest from reference TRBV5-6 and TRBJ2-3, the complete variable domain is DAGVTQSPTHLIKTRGQQVTLRCSPKSGHDTVSWYQQALGQGPQFIFQYYEEEERQRGNFPDRFSGHQFPNYSSELNVNALLLGDSALYLCASHSGLFTDTQYFGPGTRLTVL.

To note about this clone: The same CDR3 also results from other DNA sequences found in this sample. The chain recombines TRBV9 with TRBJ2-6; D is undetermined. Germline CDR1 is SGDLS and CDR2 is YYNGEE. V shed 0 bases and J shed 1 base, with 5 bases lying between them. This CDR3 contains 15 residues. CDR3 DNA sequence: TGTGCCAGCAGCGTAGAACCTTCTGGGGCCAACGTCCTGACTTTC. Translation gives CASSVEPSGANVLTF.

The chain couples TRBV6-1 to TRBJ1-1, with no clear D. Trimming stripped 0 bases from V and 0 bases from J, with 5 bases between. The CDR3 has 14 residues. The germline V gene has CDR1 MNHNS and CDR2 SASEGT. Written as DNA, the CDR3 is TGTGCCAGCAGTGAAGCGGGAATGAACACTGAAGCTTTCTTT. Protein sequence: CASSEAGMNTEAFF.

This chain links TRBV7-6 with TRBJ1-1, with a possible D match to TRBD1 (5 bases). Looked up from germline, CDR1 is SGHVS and CDR2 is FNYEAQ. V lost 8 bases and J 6 bases, leaving 25 bases between the germline ends. CDR3 length equals 16 residues. The CDR3 loop is CASREVRVGRGAEAFF. In DNA, the CDR3 is TGTGCCAGCCGCGAAGTCCGCGTGGGGAGAGGGGCTGAAGCTTTCTTT.

The rearrangement uses TRBV7-3 and TRBJ2-1; unclear D gene. V shed 5 bases and J shed 1 base, with 15 bases lying between them. The CDR3 is 16 amino acids. Germline V gives CDR1 SGHTA, CDR2 FQGTGA. The CDR3 here is CASSPYARVSYNEQFF. The CDR3 DNA is TGTGCCAGCAGCCCATACGCCCGGGTTTCCTACAATGAGCAGTTCTTC.

The chain carries TRBV5-1 and TRBJ1-5; D is perhaps TRBD1 (5 bases). Trimming took off 4 bases at V and 5 bases at J, with 13 bases between the two ends. Germline CDR1 is SGHRS and CDR2 is YFSETQ. The CDR3 extends over 14 amino acids. The CDR3 protein is CASSRTPRDQPQHF. The DNA of the CDR3 is TGCGCCAGCAGCCGGACACCAAGAGATCAGCCCCAGCATTTT.

The V and J genes are TRBV9 and TRBJ2-2; 8 bases are shared with TRBD2. CDR1 is SGDLS, CDR2 YYNGEE, per germline. CDR3 length: 13 residues. The trim removed 2 bases at V and 7 bases at J, leaving 1 base unmatched. The CDR3 DNA reads as TGTGCCAGCAGCGTGAGCGGGGGCGGGGAGCTGTTTTTT. Protein product: CASSVSGGGELFF. Full variable domain (remainder filled in from reference TRBV9 and TRBJ2-2): DSGVTQTPKHLITATGQRVTLRCSPRSGDLSVYWYQQSLDQGLQFLIQYYNGEERAKGNILERFSAQQFPDLHSELNLSSLELGDSALYFCASSVSGGGELFFGEGSRLTVL.

The rearrangement links TRBV7-2 to TRBJ2-7, with D perhaps assigned TRBD1 or TRBD2 (6 bases each). The CDR3 contains 16 residues. Trimming left V 0 bases short and J 3 bases short, with 15 bases between. CDR1 and CDR2 (germline): SGHTA, FQGNSA. CDR3 in DNA: TGTGCCAGCAGCTTAGCAGGGGGGCAAGGGAACTACGAGCAGTACTTC. It encodes CASSLAGGQGNYEQYF.

The chain links TRBV10-3 to TRBJ2-7; the D call may be TRBD1 or TRBD2 (5 bases each). Trimming took 0 bases from V and 5 from J, leaving 23 bases between them. Germline values: CDR1 ENHRY, CDR2 SYGVKD. The CDR3 has 18 amino acids. As DNA, the CDR3 is TGTGCCATCAGTGAGTCGTTGGGGAAGGGGCCGGGGTTTAACGAGCAGTACTTC. Translated: CAISESLGKGPGFNEQYF.

The chain employs TRBV9 and TRBJ2-5; 10 bases are shared with TRBD2. Germline V CDR1 and CDR2: SGDLS, YYNGEE. The CDR3 is made up of 16 amino acids. V lost 4 bases, J lost 0 bases, and 6 bases stayed unmatched. In DNA, the CDR3 is TGTGCCAGCAGCTACCGGACTAGCGGAAACCAAGAGACCCAGTACTTC. This codes for CASSYRTSGNQETQYF.

The V gene is TRBV7-9, the J gene TRBJ1-2; 10 nucleotides line up with TRBD1. CDR3 size: 14 residues. V lost 0 bases to trimming and J lost 8 bases; unmatched junction nucleotides: 3. Germline lookup yields CDR1 SEHNR and CDR2 FQNEAQ (reference sequence). DNA for the CDR3: TGTGCCAGCAGCTTAGCGGGACAGGGGAACGGCTACACCTTC. Residues: CASSLAGQGNGYTF.

The chain recombines TRBV27 with TRBJ2-7; D is ambiguous. CDR3 length equals 12 residues. The V gene lost 7 bases and the J gene lost 6 bases, with 13 bases spanning the gap. Germline CDR1 MNHEY, CDR2 SMNVEV (reference sequence). CDR3 in DNA: TGTGCCAGCATAGGCAGATTCCGCGAGCAGTACTTC. Its translation is CASIGRFREQYF.

The gene calls are TRBV7-3 and TRBJ2-1; 14 nucleotides line up with TRBD2. Trimming cost V 5 bases and J 14 bases; bases outside gene matches: 8. The CDR3 runs 14 residues. The germline V gene encodes CDR1 SGHTA and CDR2 FQGTGA. The CDR3 reads CASSVGLAGGTKFF. In DNA, the CDR3 is TGTGCCAGCAGCGTCGGACTAGCGGGAGGAACGAAGTTCTTC. The whole variable domain, remainder taken from reference TRBV7-3 and TRBJ2-1, is GAGVSQTPSNKVTEKGKYVELRCDPISGHTALYWYRQSLGQGPEFLIYFQGTGAADDSGLPNDRFFAVRPEGSVSTLKIQRTERGDSAVYLCASSVGLAGGTKFFGPGTRLTVL.

This clone has a single count. The rearrangement uses TRBV28 and TRBJ1-2; no reliable D call. Germline CDR1 MDHEN, CDR2 SYDVKM. Trimming cost V 6 bases and J 8 bases, with 16 bases left between them. CDR3 length equals 13 residues. CDR3 bases: TGTGCCAGCAGCCCCCCCCCTGAGGCCGGCTACACCTTC. It codes for CASSPPPEAGYTF.

This chain uses TRBV6-1 with TRBJ2-1; D is uncertain. The ends were cut back, 6 bases at V and 9 bases at J, with 12 bases in the middle. Germline assignment: CDR1 MNHNS and CDR2 SASEGT. The CDR3 is 12 amino acids. The CDR3 sequence is CASRVMGAEQFF. CDR3 sequence (DNA): TGTGCCAGCAGGGTCATGGGTGCTGAGCAGTTCTTC.

The chain uses TRBV27 and TRBJ1-2; weak D call: TRBD1 (5 bases). Germline CDR1 reads MNHEY; CDR2 reads SMNVEV (reference sequence). The germline V and J ends were trimmed by 6 bases and 8 bases, with 16 bases remaining between them. This CDR3 is 13 amino acids long. CDR3 nucleotide sequence: TGTGCCAGCAGGCCGGGACCTATTATGGGCTACACCTTC. Residues: CASRPGPIMGYTF.

The V and J genes are TRBV14 and TRBJ2-2; D not certain. Germline V lookup: CDR1 SGHDN, CDR2 FVKESK. V was clipped by 4 bases and J by 3 bases, with 6 bases between them. The CDR3 length is 13 residues. The CDR3 is CASSPRYTGELFF. In nucleotides, the CDR3 is TGTGCCAGCAGCCCCAGATACACCGGGGAGCTGTTTTTT.

The V call is TRBV7-9, the J call TRBJ1-2, with 11 bases matching TRBD1. J was trimmed by 2 bases and V by 5 bases; bases with no gene match: 7. The CDR3 is 16 residues long. Germline loops: CDR1 SEHNR, CDR2 FQNEAQ (reference sequence). The CDR3 reads CASSPAGTGGNYGYTF. The CDR3 DNA reads TGTGCCAGCAGCCCTGCCGGGACAGGGGGGAACTATGGCTACACCTTC.

This rearrangement joins TRBV7-2 to TRBJ1-3; D call uncertain. The CDR3 runs to 15 residues. Trimming took 1 base from V and 0 from J, leaving 7 bases between them. Germline V gives CDR1 SGHTA, CDR2 FQGNSA. The CDR3 region has the DNA TGTGCCAGCAGCTTAGGACCGCTCTCTGGAAACACCATATATTTT. Amino acid sequence: CASSLGPLSGNTIYF.

This clone has a single count. The gene calls are TRBV11-2 and TRBJ2-3; D is undetermined. The CDR3 runs 13 residues. Trimming stripped 6 bases from V and 2 bases from J, with 9 bases between. In germline, CDR1 is SGHAT, CDR2 FQNNGV. CDR3: CASSFQPTDTQYF. The DNA of the CDR3 is TGTGCCAGCAGTTTCCAACCCACAGATACGCAGTATTTT.

The chain carries TRBV6-5 and TRBJ1-5; 10 positions agree with TRBD1. The CDR3 contains 15 residues. Unmatched junction bases numbered 6, after V lost 6 bases and J lost 4 bases. CDR1 is MNHEY and CDR2 is SVGAGI in the germline V gene. CDR3 sequence (DNA): TGTGCCAGCAGGCAGACAGGGGGCGGTAATCAGCCCCAGCATTTT. It yields the protein CASRQTGGGNQPQHF.